The next 4 T cell receptor beta chains were all read from a single sample in a study of tumor-infiltrating lymphocytes in primary liver carcinoma. Between 20 and 30 mg of unsorted bulk tissue served as the source from which RNA and DNA were co-extracted. With 500 ng total RNA as template and a constant-region primer, TCR beta cDNA was made. Three nested multiplex PCR rounds, a slightly modified ARM-PCR method, built the TCR beta libraries. Running around 9 cycles apiece, the first two PCR rounds relied on TRBV1-TRBV30 forward primers together with a C-beta reverse primer. TCRdb passed the multiplex PCR reads through MiXCR, listing each CDR3 protein once. The table lists roughly 120,000 distinct CDR3 sequences, 65% of them singletons, with around 9.3% in the top ten. Sequenced material: liver tumor tissue from sampling region 1. Stated subset: tumor region T1, superior pole. Receptor source: an older woman with primary liver carcinoma and hepatitis B virus infection.

The chain has TRBV11-2 and TRBJ2-3, with unresolved D. V was pared by 3 bases and J by 4 bases, with 5 bases between. This CDR3 region has 12 residues. Per the germline V gene, CDR1 is SGHAT and CDR2 is FQNNGV. CDR3 loop: CASSFGSDTQYF. CDR3 nucleotides: TGTGCCAGCAGCTTTGGGTCAGATACGCAGTATTTT.

CDR3 in amino acids: CASSKGRRASSYNEQFF. CDR3 DNA: TGTGCCAGCAGCAAAGGCCGGAGGGCTAGCTCCTACAATGAGCAGTTCTTC. The chain uses TRBV12-3 or TRBV12-4 and TRBJ2-1, with D possibly matching TRBD2 (6 bases). The CDR3 extends over 17 amino acids. Trimming removed 6 bases from V and 0 bases from J, with 18 bases in between.

This clonotype was found a few times. This rearrangement joins TRBV14 to TRBJ1-2; 8 nucleotides line up with TRBD1. This CDR3 has 16 residues. Germline CDR1 SGHDN, CDR2 FVKESK. V shed 6 bases, J shed 3 bases, and the junction held 12 bases outside the gene matches. CDR3 DNA sequence: TGTGCCAGCAGTCAATACGACCAGGGGGCTGACTATGGCTACACCTTC. Its protein is CASSQYDQGADYGYTF.

In regard to this clonotype: One junction end does not reproduce the germline sequence, and a read error may be involved. J is TRBJ2-1 and V is TRBV11-2; 10 bases are shared with TRBD2. Germline V gene data show CDR1 as SGHAT and CDR2 as FQNNGV. CDR3 size: 17 residues. CDR3 DNA: TGTGCCAGCGGCGACGGGATTAGCGGGAGGTCCTACAATGAGCAGTCCTTC. Translated, it gives CASGDGISGRSYNEQSF.